The source of this T cell receptor beta chain is a study of siplizumab effects on memory and regulatory T cells. Study results and limitations: Memory cells seemed less diverse than naive T cells, which seemed major alloresponse contributors.

Comments on this clone: What it binds is unknown.

The data were produced by immunoSEQ multiplex PCR, yet TCRdb's version contains in-frame clones alone and is incomplete. The table records tens of thousands of clones, about 89% of them present only once. Sequences were obtained from CD8+ T cells sorted from blood. This clonotype was obtained from a human donor in good health.

CDR3 nucleotide sequence: TGTGCCAGCAGCCAAGATCCGACCACTGAAGCTTTCTTT. Translation: CASSQDPTTEAFF. The genes are TRBV14 and TRBJ1-1; unclear D gene. Trimming took 0 bases from V and 4 from J, leaving 6 bases between them. The CDR3 totals 13 residues. Per the germline V gene, CDR1 is SGHDN and CDR2 is FVKESK.